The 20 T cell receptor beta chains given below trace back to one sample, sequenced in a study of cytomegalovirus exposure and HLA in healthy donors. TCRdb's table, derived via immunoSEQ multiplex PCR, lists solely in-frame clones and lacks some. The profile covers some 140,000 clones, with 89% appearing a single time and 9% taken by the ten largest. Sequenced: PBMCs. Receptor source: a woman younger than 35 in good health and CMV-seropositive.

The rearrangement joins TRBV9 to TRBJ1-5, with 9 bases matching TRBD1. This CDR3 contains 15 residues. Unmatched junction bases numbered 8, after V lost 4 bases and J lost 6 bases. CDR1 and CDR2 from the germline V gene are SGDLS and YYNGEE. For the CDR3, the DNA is TGTGCCAGCAGCCCCCGGACAGGGGTAGGTCAGCCCCAGCATTTT. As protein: CASSPRTGVGQPQHF.

CDR3 sequence (DNA): TGTGCCAGCAGCGCCGGGGGCGGGGGCTTGGAGACCCAGTACTTC. Its protein is CASSAGGGGLETQYF. The chain has TRBV9 and TRBJ2-5; D is perhaps TRBD2 (7 bases). V gave up 3 bases and J gave up 5 bases, with 17 bases separating them. The CDR3 has 15 residues. CDR1 is SGDLS and CDR2 is YYNGEE in the germline V gene.

CDR3 DNA: TGTGCCAGCAGCTTGACAGGGTTGGATGGCTACACCTTC. The encoded protein is CASSLTGLDGYTF. This chain connects TRBV11-2 to TRBJ1-2, with 7 bases aligning to TRBD1. Germline-derived CDR1 and CDR2 are SGHAT and FQNNGV. CDR3 length: 13 amino acids. With 3 bases clipped from V and 6 bases from J, the junction kept 4 bases outside the gene matches.

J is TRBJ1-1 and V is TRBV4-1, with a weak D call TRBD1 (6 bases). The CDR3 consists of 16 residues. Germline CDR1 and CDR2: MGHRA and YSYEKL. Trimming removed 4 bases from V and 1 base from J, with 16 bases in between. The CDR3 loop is CASSPSPPTGNTEAFF. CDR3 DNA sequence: TGCGCCAGCAGCCCATCCCCTCCGACAGGGAACACTGAAGCTTTCTTT.

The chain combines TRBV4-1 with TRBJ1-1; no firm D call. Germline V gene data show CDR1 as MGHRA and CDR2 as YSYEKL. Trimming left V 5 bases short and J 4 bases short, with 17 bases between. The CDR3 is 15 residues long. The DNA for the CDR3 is TGCGCCAGCAGCATACAGCAGGTAGCGGGCACTGAAGCTTTCTTT. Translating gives CASSIQQVAGTEAFF.

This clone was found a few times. Here the CDR3 reads CASSERTPKDEQYF. CDR3 nucleotide sequence: TGCGCCAGCAGTGAAAGGACTCCCAAGGACGAGCAGTACTTC. The gene calls are TRBV10-1 and TRBJ2-7; tentatively, D is TRBD2 (5 bases). Trimming took off 3 bases at V and 5 bases at J, with 14 bases between the two ends. Per germline, CDR1 WNHNN and CDR2 SYGVQD (reference sequence). This CDR3 is built from 14 residues.

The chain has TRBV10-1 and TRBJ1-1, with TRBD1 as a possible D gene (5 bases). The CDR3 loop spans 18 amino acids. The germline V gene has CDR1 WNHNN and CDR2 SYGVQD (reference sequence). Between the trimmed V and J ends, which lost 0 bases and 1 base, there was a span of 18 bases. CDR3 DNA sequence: TGCGCCAGCAGTGAGTCAAAAGAGCTCTGGGGCTCGAACACTGAAGCTTTCTTT. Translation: CASSESKELWGSNTEAFF.

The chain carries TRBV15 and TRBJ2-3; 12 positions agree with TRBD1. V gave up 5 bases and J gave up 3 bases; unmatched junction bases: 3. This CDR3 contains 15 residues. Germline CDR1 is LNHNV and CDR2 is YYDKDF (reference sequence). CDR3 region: CATSGTGGWTDTQYF. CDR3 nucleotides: TGTGCCACCAGCGGGACAGGGGGCTGGACAGATACGCAGTATTTT.

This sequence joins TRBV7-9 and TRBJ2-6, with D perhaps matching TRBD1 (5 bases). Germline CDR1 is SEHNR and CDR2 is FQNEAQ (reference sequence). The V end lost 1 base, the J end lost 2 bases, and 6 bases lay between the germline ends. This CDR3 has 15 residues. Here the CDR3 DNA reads TGTGCCAGCAGCTTAGAGGGGACTGGGGCCAACGTCCTGACTTTC. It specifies CASSLEGTGANVLTF.

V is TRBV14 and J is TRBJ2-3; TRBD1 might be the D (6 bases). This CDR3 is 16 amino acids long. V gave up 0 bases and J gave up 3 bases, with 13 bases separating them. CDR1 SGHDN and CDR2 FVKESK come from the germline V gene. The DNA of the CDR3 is TGTGCCAGCAGCCAAGATTGGGGGCCCGGTACAGATACGCAGTATTTT. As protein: CASSQDWGPGTDTQYF.

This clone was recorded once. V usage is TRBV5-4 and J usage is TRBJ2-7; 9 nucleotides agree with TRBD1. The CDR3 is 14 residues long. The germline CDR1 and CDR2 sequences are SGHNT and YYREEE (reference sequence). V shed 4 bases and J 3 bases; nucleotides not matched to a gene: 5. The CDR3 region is CASSGGTGRYEQYF. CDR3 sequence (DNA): TGTGCCAGCAGCGGCGGGACAGGGCGCTACGAGCAGTACTTC.

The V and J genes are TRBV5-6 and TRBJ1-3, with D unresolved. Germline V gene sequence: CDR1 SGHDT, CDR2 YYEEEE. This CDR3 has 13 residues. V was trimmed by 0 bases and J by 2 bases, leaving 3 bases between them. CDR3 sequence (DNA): TGTGCCAGCAGCTTGGGTACTGGAAACACCATATATTTT. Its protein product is CASSLGTGNTIYF. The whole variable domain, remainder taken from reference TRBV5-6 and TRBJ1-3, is DAGVTQSPTHLIKTRGQQVTLRCSPKSGHDTVSWYQQALGQGPQFIFQYYEEEERQRGNFPDRFSGHQFPNYSSELNVNALLLGDSALYLCASSLGTGNTIYFGEGSWLTVV.

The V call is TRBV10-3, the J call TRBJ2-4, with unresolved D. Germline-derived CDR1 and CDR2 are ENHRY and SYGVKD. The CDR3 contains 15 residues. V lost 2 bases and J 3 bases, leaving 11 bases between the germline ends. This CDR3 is CAISEVASGKNIQYF. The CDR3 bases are TGTGCCATCAGTGAGGTCGCATCGGGCAAAAACATTCAGTACTTC.

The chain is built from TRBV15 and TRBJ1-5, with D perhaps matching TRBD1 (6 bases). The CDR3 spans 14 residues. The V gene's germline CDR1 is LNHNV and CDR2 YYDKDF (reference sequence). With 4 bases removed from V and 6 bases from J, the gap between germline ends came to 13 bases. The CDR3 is CATSTKYRAQPQHF. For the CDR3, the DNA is TGTGCCACCAGCACCAAGTACAGGGCTCAGCCCCAGCATTTT.

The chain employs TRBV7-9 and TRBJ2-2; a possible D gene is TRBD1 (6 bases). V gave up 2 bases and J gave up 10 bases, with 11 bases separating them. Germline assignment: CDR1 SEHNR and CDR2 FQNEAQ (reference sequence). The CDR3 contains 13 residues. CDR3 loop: CASSLRTAEELFF. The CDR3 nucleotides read TGTGCCAGCAGCTTACGGACAGCCGAGGAGCTGTTTTTT.

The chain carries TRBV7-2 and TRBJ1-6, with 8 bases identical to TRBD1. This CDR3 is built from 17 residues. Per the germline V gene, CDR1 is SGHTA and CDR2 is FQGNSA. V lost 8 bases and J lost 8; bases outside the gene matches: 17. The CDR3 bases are TGTGCCAGCCCCCCCGAGTCCCGGGACAGGATTGATTCACCCCTCCACTTT. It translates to CASPPESRDRIDSPLHF.

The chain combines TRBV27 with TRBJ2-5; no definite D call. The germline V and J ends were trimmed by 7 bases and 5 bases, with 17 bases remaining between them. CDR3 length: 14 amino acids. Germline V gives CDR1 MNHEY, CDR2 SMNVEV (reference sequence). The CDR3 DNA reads TGTGCCAGCAAAATACTCGGTGCTTCGGAGACCCAGTACTTC. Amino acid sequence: CASKILGASETQYF.

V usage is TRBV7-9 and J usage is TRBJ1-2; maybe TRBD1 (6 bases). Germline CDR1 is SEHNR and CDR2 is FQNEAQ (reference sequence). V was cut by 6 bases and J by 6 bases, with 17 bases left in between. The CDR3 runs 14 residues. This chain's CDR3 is CASSLPGRGDGYTF. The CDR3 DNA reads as TGTGCCAGCAGTTTACCGGGCAGGGGCGATGGCTACACCTTC.

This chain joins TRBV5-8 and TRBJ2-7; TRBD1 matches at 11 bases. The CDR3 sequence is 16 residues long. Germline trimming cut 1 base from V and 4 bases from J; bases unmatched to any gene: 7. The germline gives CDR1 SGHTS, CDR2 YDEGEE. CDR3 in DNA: TGTGCCAGCAGCTTGACCGCCGGGACAGGGGGTTACGAGCAGTACTTC. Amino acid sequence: CASSLTAGTGGYEQYF.

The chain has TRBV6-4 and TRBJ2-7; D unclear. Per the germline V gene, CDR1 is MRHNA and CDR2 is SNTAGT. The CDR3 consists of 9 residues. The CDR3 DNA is TGTGGCGGCCCCTACGAGCAGTACTTC. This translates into CGGPYEQYF.